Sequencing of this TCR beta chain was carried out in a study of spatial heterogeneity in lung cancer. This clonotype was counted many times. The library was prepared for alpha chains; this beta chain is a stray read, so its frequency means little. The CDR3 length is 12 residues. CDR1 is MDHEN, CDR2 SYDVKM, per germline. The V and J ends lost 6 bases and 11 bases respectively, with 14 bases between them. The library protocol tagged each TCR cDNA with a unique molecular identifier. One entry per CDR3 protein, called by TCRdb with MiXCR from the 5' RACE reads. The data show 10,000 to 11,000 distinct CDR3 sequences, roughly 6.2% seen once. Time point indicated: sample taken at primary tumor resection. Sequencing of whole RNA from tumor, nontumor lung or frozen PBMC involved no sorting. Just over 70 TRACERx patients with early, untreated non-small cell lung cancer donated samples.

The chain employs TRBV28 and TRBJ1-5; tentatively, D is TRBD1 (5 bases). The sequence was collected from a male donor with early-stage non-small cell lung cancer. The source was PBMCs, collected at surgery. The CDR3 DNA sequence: TGTGCCAGCAGGGCAGGGAAAACAGCCCAGCATTTT. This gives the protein CASRAGKTAQHF.